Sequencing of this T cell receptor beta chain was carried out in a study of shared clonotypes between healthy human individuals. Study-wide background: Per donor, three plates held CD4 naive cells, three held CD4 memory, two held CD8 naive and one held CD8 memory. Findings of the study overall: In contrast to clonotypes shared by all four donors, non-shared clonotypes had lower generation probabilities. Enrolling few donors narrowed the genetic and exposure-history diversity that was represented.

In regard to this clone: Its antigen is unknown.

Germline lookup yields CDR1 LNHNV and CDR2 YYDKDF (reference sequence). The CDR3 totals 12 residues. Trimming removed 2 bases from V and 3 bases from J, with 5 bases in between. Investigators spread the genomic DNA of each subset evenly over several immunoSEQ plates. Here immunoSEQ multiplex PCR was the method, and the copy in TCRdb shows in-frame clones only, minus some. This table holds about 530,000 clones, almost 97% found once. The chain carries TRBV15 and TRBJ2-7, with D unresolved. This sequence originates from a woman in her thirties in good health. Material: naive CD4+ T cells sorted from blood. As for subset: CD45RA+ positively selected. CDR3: CATSRSDYEQYF. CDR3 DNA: TGTGCCACCAGCAGATCAGACTACGAGCAGTACTTC.